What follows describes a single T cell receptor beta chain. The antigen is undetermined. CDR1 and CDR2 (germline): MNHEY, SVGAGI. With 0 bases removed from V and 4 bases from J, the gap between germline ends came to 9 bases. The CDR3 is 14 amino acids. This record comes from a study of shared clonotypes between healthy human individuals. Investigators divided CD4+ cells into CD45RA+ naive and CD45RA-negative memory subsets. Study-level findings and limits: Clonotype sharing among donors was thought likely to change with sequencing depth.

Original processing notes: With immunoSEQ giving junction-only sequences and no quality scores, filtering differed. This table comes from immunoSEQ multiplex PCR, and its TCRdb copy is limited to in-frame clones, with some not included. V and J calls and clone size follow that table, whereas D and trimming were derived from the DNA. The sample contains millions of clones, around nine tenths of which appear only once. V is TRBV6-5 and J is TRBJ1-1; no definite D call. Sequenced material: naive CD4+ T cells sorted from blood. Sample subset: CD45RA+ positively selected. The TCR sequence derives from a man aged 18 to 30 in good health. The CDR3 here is CASSYSGMSTEAFF. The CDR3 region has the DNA TGTGCCAGCAGTTACTCAGGGATGAGCACTGAAGCTTTCTTT.